This TCR beta chain derives from a study of control samples from healthy donors and cancer patients. V was cut by 6 bases and J by 6 bases, with 15 bases left in between. The CDR3 extends over 14 amino acids. Germline V gene data show CDR1 as LGHDT and CDR2 as YNNKEL (reference sequence). TCRdb keeps only in-frame clones here, not all; method: immunoSEQ multiplex PCR. The sample carries under 100,000 clones, about 88% recorded once. This sequence originates from a woman aged 65 to 85 in good health. The J gene is TRBJ1-5, the V gene TRBV3-1 (or the pseudogene TRBV3-2); D perhaps matches TRBD1 (5 bases). The material sequenced was blood. The CDR3 loop reads CASRQSGGTQPQHF. DNA for the CDR3: TGTGCCAGCAGGCAGAGCGGGGGGACTCAGCCCCAGCATTTT.